The T cell receptor (beta chain) under discussion was sequenced for a study of T cells after yellow fever vaccination. Study results and limitations: There was a possibility that FACS-sorted repertoires contained abundant clonotypes contaminating from the bulk population.

V lost 4 bases, J lost 2 bases, and 6 bases lay in between. The CDR3 loop spans 13 amino acids. Per the germline V gene, CDR1 is MDHEN and CDR2 is SYDVKM. MiXCR was run by TCRdb on the 5' RACE reads, yielding one entry per CDR3 protein. The data hold hundreds of thousands of distinct CDR3 sequences, with around an eighth observed a single time. Concerning this clonotype itself: The antigen remains undetermined.

The specimen was PBMCs, collected on the day of the yellow fever booster vaccination. J is TRBJ1-5 and V is TRBV28; D gene unclear. This clonotype was sampled from a man aged 25-45 years who received the YFV17D yellow fever vaccine. The CDR3 here is CASSWGRNQPQHF. The DNA for the CDR3 is TGTGCCAGCAGTTGGGGTCGCAATCAGCCCCAGCATTTT.